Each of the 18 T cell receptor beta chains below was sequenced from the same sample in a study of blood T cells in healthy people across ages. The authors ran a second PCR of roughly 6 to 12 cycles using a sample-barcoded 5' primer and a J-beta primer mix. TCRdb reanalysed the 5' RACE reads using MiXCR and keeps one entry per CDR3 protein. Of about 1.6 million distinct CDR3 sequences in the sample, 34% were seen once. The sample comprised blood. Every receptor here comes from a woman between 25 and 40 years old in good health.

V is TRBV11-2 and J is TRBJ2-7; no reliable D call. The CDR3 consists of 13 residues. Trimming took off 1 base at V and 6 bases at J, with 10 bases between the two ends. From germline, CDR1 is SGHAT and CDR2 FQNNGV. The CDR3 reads CASSLVPPIEQYF. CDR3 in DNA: TGTGCCAGCAGCTTAGTACCACCTATCGAGCAGTACTTC.

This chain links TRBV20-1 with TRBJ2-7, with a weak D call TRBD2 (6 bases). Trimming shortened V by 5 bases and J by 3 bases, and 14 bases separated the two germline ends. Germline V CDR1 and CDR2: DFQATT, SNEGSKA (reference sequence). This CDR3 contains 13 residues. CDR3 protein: CSAHGGLNYEQYF. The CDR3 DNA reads TGCAGTGCTCACGGGGGACTCAACTACGAGCAGTACTTC.

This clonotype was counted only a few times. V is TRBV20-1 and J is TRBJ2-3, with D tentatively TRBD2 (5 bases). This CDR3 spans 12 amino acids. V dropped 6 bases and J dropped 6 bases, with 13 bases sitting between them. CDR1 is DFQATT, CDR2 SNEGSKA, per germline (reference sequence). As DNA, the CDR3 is TGCAGTGCCCACAGATCGGGGGATACGCAGTATTTT. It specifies CSAHRSGDTQYF.

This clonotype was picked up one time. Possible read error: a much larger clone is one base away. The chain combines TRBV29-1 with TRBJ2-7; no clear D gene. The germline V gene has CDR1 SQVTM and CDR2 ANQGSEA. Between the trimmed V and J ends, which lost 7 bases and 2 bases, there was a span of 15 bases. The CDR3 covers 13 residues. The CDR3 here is CSAQDSRAYEQYF. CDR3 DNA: TGCAGCGCTCAGGATTCCAGAGCCTACGAGCAGTACTTC.

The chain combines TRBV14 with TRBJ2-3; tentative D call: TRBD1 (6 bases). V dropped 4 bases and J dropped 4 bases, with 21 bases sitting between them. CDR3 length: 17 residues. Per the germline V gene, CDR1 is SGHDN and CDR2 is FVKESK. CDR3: CASSRLIGQGIPDTQYF. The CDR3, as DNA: TGTGCCAGCAGCCGCTTGATCGGGCAGGGGATTCCAGATACGCAGTATTTT.

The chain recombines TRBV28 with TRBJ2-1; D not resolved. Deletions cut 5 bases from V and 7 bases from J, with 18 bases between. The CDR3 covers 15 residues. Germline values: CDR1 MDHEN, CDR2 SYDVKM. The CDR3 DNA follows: TGTGCCAGCAGTACAAACCGGCATTTGGGAAATGAGCAGTTCTTC. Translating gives CASSTNRHLGNEQFF.

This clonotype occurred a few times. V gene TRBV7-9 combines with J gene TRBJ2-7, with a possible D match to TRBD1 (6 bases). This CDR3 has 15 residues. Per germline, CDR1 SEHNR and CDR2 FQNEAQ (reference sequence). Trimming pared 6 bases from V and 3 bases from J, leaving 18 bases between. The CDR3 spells CASSSQGLRDYEQYF. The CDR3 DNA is TGTGCCAGCAGTTCTCAGGGGTTGAGGGACTACGAGCAGTACTTC.

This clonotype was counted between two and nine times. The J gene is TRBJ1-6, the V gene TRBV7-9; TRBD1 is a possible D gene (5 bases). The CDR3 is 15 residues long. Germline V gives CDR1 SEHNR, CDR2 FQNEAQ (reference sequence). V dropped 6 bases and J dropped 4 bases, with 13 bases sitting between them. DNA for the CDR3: TGTGCCAGCAGGCCGGCTTCAGGGTATAATTCACCCCTCCACTTT. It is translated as CASRPASGYNSPLHF.

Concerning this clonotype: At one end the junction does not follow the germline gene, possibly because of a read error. This CDR3 reads CASNLGLATYNGQFF. Here the CDR3 DNA reads TGTGCCAGCAATTTAGGGCTAGCTACCTACAATGGGCAGTTCTTC. The J gene is TRBJ2-1, the V gene TRBV12-3 or TRBV12-4, with a possible D match to TRBD2 (5 bases). The CDR3 has 15 amino acids.

The CDR3 loop reads CASSPDRGREQFF. In DNA, the CDR3 is TGTGCCAGCAGCCCGGACAGGGGGCGTGAGCAGTTCTTC. This chain connects TRBV3-1 to TRBJ2-1; TRBD1 matches at 11 bases. With V trimmed by 4 bases and J by 9 bases, 2 bases remained unmatched. The germline CDR1 and CDR2 sequences are LGHDT and YNNKEL (reference sequence). CDR3 size: 13 residues.

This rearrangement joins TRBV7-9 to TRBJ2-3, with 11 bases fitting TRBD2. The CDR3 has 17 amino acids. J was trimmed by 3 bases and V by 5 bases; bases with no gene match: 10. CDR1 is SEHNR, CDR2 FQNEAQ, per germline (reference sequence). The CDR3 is CASSPLLSGRDTDTQYF. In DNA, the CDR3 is TGTGCCAGCAGCCCGCTTCTTAGCGGGAGGGATACAGATACGCAGTATTTT.

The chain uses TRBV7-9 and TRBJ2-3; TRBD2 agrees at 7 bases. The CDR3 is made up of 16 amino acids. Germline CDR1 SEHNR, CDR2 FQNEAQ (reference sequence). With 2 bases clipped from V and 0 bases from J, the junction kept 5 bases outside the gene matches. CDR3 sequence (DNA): TGTGCCAGCAGCTTAATCCGAGCGGGGAGCACAGATACGCAGTATTTT. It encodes CASSLIRAGSTDTQYF.

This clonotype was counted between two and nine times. The CDR3: CSARDLRVPKEKLFF. CDR3 bases: TGCAGTGCTAGAGATCTCCGGGTCCCAAAGGAAAAACTGTTTTTT. V gene TRBV20-1 combines with J gene TRBJ1-4; no firm D call. Per the germline V gene, CDR1 is DFQATT and CDR2 is SNEGSKA (reference sequence). The CDR3 consists of 15 residues. The germline V and J ends were trimmed by 0 bases and 8 bases, with 16 bases remaining between them.

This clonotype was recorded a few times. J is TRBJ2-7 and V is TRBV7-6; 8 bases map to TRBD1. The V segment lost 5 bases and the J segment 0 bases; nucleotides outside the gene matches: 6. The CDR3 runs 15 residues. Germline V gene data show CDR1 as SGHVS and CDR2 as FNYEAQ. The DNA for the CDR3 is TGTGCCAGCAGCCCGGACAGGGCAAGCTCCTACGAGCAGTACTTC. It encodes CASSPDRASSYEQYF.

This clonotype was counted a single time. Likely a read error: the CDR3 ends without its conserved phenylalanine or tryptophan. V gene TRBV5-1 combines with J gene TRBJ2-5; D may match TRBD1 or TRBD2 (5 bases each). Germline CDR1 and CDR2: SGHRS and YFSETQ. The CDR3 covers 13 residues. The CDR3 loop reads CASSRDLQEAQYY. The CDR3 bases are TGCGCCAGCAGCCGGGACCTCCAAGAGGCCCAGTACTAC.

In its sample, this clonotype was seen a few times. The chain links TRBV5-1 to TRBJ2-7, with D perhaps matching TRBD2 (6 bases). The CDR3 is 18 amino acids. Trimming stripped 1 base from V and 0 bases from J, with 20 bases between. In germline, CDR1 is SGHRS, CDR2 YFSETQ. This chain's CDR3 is CASSLPLLSGTYSYEQYF. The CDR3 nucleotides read TGCGCCAGCAGCTTGCCGTTGTTGTCAGGGACTTACTCCTACGAGCAGTACTTC.

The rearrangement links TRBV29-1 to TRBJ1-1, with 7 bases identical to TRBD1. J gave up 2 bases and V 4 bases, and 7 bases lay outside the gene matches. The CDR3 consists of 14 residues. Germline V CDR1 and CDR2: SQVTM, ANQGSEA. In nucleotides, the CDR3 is TGCAGCGTTGGAGCCTACAGGGGCAACACTGAAGCTTTCTTT. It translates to CSVGAYRGNTEAFF.

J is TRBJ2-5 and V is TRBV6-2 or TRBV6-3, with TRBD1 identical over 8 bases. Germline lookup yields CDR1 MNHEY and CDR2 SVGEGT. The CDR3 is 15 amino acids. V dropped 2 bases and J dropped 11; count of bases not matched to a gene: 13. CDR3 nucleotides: TGTGCCAGCAGTTACCCGCCAGACAGGGGCGGGGTGCAGTACTTC. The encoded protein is CASSYPPDRGGVQYF.